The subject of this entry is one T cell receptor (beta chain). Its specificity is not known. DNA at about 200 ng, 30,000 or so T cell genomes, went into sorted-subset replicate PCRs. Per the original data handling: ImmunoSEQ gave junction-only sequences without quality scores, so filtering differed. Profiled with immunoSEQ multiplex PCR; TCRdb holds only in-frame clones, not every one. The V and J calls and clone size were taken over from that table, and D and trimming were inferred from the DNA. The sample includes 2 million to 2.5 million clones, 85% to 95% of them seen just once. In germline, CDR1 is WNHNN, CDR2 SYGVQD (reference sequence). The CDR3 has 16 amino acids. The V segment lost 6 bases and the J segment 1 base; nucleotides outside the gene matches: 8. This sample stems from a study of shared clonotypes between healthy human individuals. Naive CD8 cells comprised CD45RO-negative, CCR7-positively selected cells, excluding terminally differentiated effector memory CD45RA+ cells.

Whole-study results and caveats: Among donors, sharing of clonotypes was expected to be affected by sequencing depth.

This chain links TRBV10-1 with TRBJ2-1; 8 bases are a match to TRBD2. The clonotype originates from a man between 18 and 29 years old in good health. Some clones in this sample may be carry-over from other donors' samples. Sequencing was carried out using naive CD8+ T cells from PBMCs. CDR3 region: CASSAGTRLSYNEQFF. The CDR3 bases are TGCGCCAGCAGCGCCGGGACTAGGCTTTCCTACAATGAGCAGTTCTTC.